A single sample gave rise to the 10 T cell receptor beta chains below, sequenced in a study of cytomegalovirus exposure and HLA in healthy donors. Use of 60 Vbeta and 13 Jbeta primers characterized the PCR. Libraries were prepared by immunoSEQ multiplex PCR; TCRdb keeps only in-frame clonotypes and omits some of them. The table has some 140,000 clones, 65% to 80% seen once. Sequencing was done on a sample of PBMCs. These receptors were taken from a woman in her 40s in good health and CMV-seronegative.

The chain has TRBV18 and TRBJ1-2, with D maybe TRBD1 (5 bases). The CDR3 runs to 13 residues. CDR1 KGHSH and CDR2 LQKENI come from the germline V gene. V was cut by 3 bases and J by 8 bases, with 13 bases left in between. The CDR3 protein is CASSPGQGQGYTF. CDR3 nucleotides: TGTGCCAGCTCACCTGGCCAGGGTCAGGGCTACACCTTC.

This chain uses TRBV27 with TRBJ2-3; TRBD1 might be the D (6 bases). Trimming removed 8 bases from V and 2 bases from J, with 14 bases in between. The CDR3 loop spans 14 amino acids. Germline CDR1 reads MNHEY; CDR2 reads SMNVEV (reference sequence). DNA of the CDR3: TGTGCCAGCCAAGAGGGGGAGAACACAGATACGCAGTATTTT. It codes for CASQEGENTDTQYF.

This clone was seen just once. The V and J genes are TRBV19 and TRBJ2-1; D possibly corresponds to TRBD2 (5 bases). The germline V gene has CDR1 LNHDA and CDR2 SQIVND (reference sequence). Trimming removed 3 bases at V and 6 bases at J, with 9 bases between. The CDR3 spans 13 residues. CDR3 sequence (DNA): TGTGCCAGTAGTATGGTACGGGGCAATGAGCAGTTCTTC. Residues: CASSMVRGNEQFF.

The chain employs TRBV7-8 and TRBJ2-7, with 7 bases fitting TRBD1. The CDR3 length is 13 residues. CDR1 SGHVS and CDR2 FQNEAQ come from the germline V gene. V lost 7 bases to trimming and J lost 6 bases; unmatched junction nucleotides: 9. The CDR3 here is CASTPVRDSEQYF. CDR3 bases: TGTGCCAGCACCCCAGTACGGGACAGCGAGCAGTACTTC.

The chain links TRBV10-2 to TRBJ1-2; 10 bases are shared with TRBD1. Germline V gives CDR1 WSHSY, CDR2 SAAADI. Trimming cost V 6 bases and J 3 bases; bases outside gene matches: 4. The CDR3 is 14 residues long. In DNA, the CDR3 is TGCGCCAGCAGCCTGGACAGGGGGGACTATGGCTACACCTTC. Translation: CASSLDRGDYGYTF.

V usage is TRBV19 and J usage is TRBJ2-5; 9 bases map to TRBD1. This CDR3 region has 14 residues. With V trimmed by 7 bases and J by 3 bases, 6 bases remained unmatched. Germline values: CDR1 LNHDA, CDR2 SQIVND (reference sequence). CDR3 DNA: TGTGCCAGTACCCCGACAGGGGGAAAAGAGACCCAGTACTTC. Amino acid sequence: CASTPTGGKETQYF.

Remarks on this clone: One junction end does not reproduce the germline sequence, and a read error may be involved. This chain connects TRBV2 to TRBJ1-2; a possible D gene is TRBD1 (5 bases). This CDR3 has 11 amino acids. CDR1 and CDR2 from the germline V gene are SNHLY and FYNNEI. The CDR3 region has the DNA TGTGCCAGCAGCCAGGGTTCATTTAAGTCCTTC. Its protein is CASSQGSFKSF.

This clone appeared a single time. The rearrangement links TRBV5-1 to TRBJ2-1; D might be TRBD2 (6 bases). Germline assignment: CDR1 SGHRS and CDR2 YFSETQ. The V and J ends lost 4 bases and 6 bases respectively, with 17 bases between them. The CDR3 has 15 residues. CDR3 sequence: CASSNGRRAGNEQFF. CDR3 DNA: TGCGCCAGCAGCAACGGCCGGAGGGCAGGCAATGAGCAGTTCTTC.

The chain couples TRBV2 to TRBJ1-1, with D perhaps matching TRBD1 (5 bases). Looked up from germline, CDR1 is SNHLY and CDR2 is FYNNEI. The CDR3 is 13 amino acids. With 4 bases removed from V and 7 bases from J, the gap between germline ends came to 13 bases. CDR3 region: CASSVADRSEAFF. The DNA of the CDR3 is TGTGCCAGCAGTGTTGCCGACAGAAGTGAAGCTTTCTTT.

This clone turned up a few times. V gene TRBV29-1 combines with J gene TRBJ1-4; tentatively, D is TRBD1 (6 bases). V lost 7 bases and J 3 bases, leaving 15 bases between the germline ends. Germline assignment: CDR1 SQVTM and CDR2 ANQGSEA. The CDR3 totals 14 residues. The CDR3 DNA follows: TGCAGCGGATGGGAAGGGGGAGCTAATGAAAAACTGTTTTTT. Protein product: CSGWEGGANEKLFF.